This TCR beta chain was sequenced for a study of blood T cell repertoires in COVID-19. Study information: The samples span acute and convalescent COVID-19 from the United States, Italy and Spain. The analysed material was cDNA or gDNA that came from T cells, B-cell-depleted T cells, or PBMCs.

Assay: immunoSEQ multiplex PCR; the TCRdb copy retains only in-frame clones and omits some. Seen here are around 210,000 clones, around three quarters observed once, and the top ten hold roughly 6%. This CDR3 contains 15 residues. J was trimmed by 0 bases and V by 6 bases; bases with no gene match: 2. CDR1 and CDR2 from the germline V gene are WSHSY and SAAADI. Source material: peripheral blood. The sequence was obtained from an older woman with acute or convalescent COVID-19. The chain couples TRBV10-2 to TRBJ2-3; 11 nucleotides align to TRBD2. CDR3 coding DNA: TGCGCCAGCAGCCCTAGCGGGAGGAGCACAGATACGCAGTATTTT. Its protein is CASSPSGRSTDTQYF.